Listed here is a single TCR beta chain. Its specificity is not known. Data came from immunoSEQ multiplex PCR; TCRdb stores just in-frame clones and leaves some out. The profile shows around 76,000 clones, roughly nine tenths of them singletons. Trimming took 2 bases from V and 4 from J; bases not matched to a gene: 6. CDR3 size: 17 residues. Germline V gene sequence: CDR1 SGHAT, CDR2 FQNNGV. This record belongs to a study of identifying expanded T cells in peripheral blood. No infections or other immune events were documented during collection. Study conclusions and caveats: Variance in clone template counts between approximately two-week samples significantly increased with total template count across all healthy donors. Over around two and four weeks, about 15 and 19 clones changed, versus around 1.2 between replicates.

The source of this sequence is a person aged 18 to 69 in good health. Sequences were obtained from blood. This rearrangement joins TRBV11-2 to TRBJ1-3; TRBD1 agrees at 12 bases. The CDR3 coding sequence is TGTGCCAGCAGCTTAAGGGGGGACAGGGGGCCCGGAAACACCATATATTTT. Its translation: CASSLRGDRGPGNTIYF.